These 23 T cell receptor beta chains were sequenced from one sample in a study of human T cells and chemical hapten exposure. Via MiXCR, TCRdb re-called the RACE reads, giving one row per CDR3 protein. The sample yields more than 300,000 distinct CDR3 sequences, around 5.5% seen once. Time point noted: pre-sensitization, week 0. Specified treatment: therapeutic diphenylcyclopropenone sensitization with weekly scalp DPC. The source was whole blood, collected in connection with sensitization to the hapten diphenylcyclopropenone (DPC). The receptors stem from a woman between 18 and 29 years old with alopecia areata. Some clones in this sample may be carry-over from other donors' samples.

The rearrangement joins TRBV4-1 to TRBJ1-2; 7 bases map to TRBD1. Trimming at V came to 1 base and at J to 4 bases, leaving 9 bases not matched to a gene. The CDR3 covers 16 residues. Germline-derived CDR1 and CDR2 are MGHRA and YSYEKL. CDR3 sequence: CASSQVLGGRFYGYTF. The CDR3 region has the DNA TGCGCCAGCAGCCAAGTTCTAGGGGGCCGCTTCTATGGCTACACCTTC.

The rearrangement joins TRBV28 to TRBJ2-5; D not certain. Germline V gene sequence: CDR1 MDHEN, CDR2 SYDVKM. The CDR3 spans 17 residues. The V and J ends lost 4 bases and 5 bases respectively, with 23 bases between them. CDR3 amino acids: CASSYPSSAPRTETQYF. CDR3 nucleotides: TGTGCCAGCAGTTACCCGTCGAGCGCCCCAAGAACCGAGACCCAGTACTTC.

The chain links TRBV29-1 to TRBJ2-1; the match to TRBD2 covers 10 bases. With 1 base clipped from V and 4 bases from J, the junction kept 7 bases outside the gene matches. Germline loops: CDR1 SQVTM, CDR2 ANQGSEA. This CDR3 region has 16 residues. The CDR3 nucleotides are TGCAGCGTTGAAGGTCTAGCGGGGGAATCTTACAATGAGCAGTTCTTC. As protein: CSVEGLAGESYNEQFF.

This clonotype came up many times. CDR3 bases: TGCGCCAGCAGCCAAGTGGTGGCTGAGACCCAGTACTTC. Amino acid sequence: CASSQVVAETQYF. This chain connects TRBV4-1 to TRBJ2-5; no firm D call. This CDR3 is built from 13 residues. Germline assignment: CDR1 MGHRA and CDR2 YSYEKL. V was cut by 1 base and J by 5 bases, with 8 bases left in between.

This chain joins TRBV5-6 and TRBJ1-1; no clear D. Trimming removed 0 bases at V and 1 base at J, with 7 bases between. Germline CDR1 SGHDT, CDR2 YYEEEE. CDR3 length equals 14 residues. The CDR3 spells CASSLDEPNTEAFF. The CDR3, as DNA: TGTGCCAGCAGCTTGGACGAACCGAACACTGAAGCTTTCTTT.

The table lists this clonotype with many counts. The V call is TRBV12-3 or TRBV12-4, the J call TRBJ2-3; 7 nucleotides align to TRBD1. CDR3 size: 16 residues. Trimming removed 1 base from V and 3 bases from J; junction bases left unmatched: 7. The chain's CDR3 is CASSLVSPTGTDTQYF. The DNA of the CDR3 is TGTGCCAGCAGTTTAGTGTCACCGACAGGGACAGATACGCAGTATTTT.

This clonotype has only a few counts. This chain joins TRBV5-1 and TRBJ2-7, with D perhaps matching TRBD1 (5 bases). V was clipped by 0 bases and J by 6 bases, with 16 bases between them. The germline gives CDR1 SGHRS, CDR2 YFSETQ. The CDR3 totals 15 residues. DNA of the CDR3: TGCGCCAGCAGCTTGGTAGGGGATAACGTGGGCGAGCAGTACTTC. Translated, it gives CASSLVGDNVGEQYF.

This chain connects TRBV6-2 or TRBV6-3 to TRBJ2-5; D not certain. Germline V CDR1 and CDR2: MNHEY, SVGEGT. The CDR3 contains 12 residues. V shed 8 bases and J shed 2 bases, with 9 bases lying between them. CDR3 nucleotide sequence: TGTGCCAGCGGCCGGGTTCAAGAGACCCAGTACTTC. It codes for CASGRVQETQYF.

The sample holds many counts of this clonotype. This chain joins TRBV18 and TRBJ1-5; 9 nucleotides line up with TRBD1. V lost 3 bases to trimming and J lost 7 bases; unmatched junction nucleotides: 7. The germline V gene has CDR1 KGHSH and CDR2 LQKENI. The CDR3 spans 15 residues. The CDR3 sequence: CASSPDRGGIQPQHF. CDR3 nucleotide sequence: TGTGCCAGCTCACCGGACAGGGGAGGAATCCAGCCCCAGCATTTT. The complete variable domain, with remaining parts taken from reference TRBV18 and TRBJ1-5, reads NAGVMQNPRHLVRRRGQEARLRCSPMKGHSHVYWYRQLPEEGLKFMVYLQKENIIDESGMPKERFSAEFPKEGPSILRIQQVVRGDSAAYFCASSPDRGGIQPQHFGDGTRLSIL.

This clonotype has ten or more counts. This CDR3 is CASSYSLLFIGNQPQHF. CDR3 DNA: TGTGCCAGCAGTTACTCGCTTCTTTTTATCGGCAATCAGCCCCAGCATTTT. The chain has TRBV6-2 or TRBV6-3 and TRBJ1-5, with unresolved D. This CDR3 has 17 residues. V lost 0 bases to trimming and J lost 2 bases, with 14 bases between them. Germline CDR1 and CDR2: MNHEY and SVGEGT.

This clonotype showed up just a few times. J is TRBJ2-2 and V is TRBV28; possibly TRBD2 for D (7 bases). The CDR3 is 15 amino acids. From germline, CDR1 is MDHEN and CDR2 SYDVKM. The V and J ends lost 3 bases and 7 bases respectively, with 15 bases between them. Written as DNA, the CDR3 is TGTGCCAGCAGTTTCCCCGGGAGGACAGTCGGGGAGCTGTTTTTT. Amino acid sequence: CASSFPGRTVGELFF.

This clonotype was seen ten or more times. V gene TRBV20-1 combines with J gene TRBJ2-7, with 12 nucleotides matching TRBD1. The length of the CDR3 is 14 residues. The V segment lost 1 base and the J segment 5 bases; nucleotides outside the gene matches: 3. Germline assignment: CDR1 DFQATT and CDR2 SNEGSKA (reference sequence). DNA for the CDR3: TGCAGTGCTAGAGGGGGACAGGGGGCAGACGAGCAGTACTTC. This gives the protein CSARGGQGADEQYF.

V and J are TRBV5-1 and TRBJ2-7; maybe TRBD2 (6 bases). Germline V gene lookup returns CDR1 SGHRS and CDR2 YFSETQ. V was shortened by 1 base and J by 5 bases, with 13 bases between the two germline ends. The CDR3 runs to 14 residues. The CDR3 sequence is CASSLLGGLNEQYF. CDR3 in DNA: TGCGCCAGCAGCTTGCTCGGGGGTTTAAACGAGCAGTACTTC.

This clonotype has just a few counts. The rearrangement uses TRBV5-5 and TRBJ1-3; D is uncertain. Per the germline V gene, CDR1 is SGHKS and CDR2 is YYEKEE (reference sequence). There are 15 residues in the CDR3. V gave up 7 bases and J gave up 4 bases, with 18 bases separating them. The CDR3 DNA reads TGTGCCAGCCAAGCTGAGGCCTCAGGCGGAAACACCATATATTTT. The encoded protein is CASQAEASGGNTIYF.

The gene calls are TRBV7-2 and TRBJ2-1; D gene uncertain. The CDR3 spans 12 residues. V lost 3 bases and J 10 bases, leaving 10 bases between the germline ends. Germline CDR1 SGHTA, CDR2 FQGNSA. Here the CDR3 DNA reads TGTGCCAGCAGCTTCAGCAGGTCGGAGCAGTTCTTC. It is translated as CASSFSRSEQFF.

CDR3 nucleotide sequence: TGCGCCAGCAGCTCCACCGGGACTAGCGCGGAAGATACGCAGTATTTT. This encodes CASSSTGTSAEDTQYF. The chain has TRBV5-1 and TRBJ2-3; 10 positions match TRBD2. CDR1 and CDR2 (germline): SGHRS, YFSETQ. This CDR3 is 16 amino acids long. The trim removed 3 bases at V and 5 bases at J, leaving 9 bases unmatched. Drawing the rest from reference TRBV5-1 and TRBJ2-3, the complete variable domain is KAGVTQTPRYLIKTRGQQVTLSCSPISGHRSVSWYQQTPGQGLQFLFEYFSETQRNKGNFPGRFSGRQFSNSRSEMNVSTLELGDSALYLCASSSTGTSAEDTQYFGPGTRLTVL.

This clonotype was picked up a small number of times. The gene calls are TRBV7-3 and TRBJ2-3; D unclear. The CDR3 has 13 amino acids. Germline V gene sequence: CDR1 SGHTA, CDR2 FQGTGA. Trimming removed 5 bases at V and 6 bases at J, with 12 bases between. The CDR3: CASSPVERDTQYF. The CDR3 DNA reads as TGTGCCAGCAGCCCCGTCGAACGGGATACGCAGTATTTT.

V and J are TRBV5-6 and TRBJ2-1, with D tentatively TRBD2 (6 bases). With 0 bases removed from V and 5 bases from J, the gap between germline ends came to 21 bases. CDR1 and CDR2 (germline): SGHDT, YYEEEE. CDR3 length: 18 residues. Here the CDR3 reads CASSLAFLSGVLDNEQFF. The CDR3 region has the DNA TGTGCCAGCAGCTTGGCCTTTTTATCGGGGGTCCTCGACAATGAGCAGTTCTTC.

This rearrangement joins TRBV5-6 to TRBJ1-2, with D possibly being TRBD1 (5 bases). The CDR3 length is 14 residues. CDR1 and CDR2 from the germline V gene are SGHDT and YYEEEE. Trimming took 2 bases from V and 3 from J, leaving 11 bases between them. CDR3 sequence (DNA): TGTGCCAGCAGCTTTGGAGGGGCGGACTATGGCTACACCTTC. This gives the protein CASSFGGADYGYTF.

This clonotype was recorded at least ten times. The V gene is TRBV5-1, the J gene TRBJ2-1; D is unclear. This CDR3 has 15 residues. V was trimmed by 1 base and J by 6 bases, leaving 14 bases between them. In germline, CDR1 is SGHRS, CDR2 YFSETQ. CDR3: CASSLSGLAPNEQFF. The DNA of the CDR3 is TGCGCCAGCAGCTTGAGTGGGCTCGCCCCCAATGAGCAGTTCTTC.

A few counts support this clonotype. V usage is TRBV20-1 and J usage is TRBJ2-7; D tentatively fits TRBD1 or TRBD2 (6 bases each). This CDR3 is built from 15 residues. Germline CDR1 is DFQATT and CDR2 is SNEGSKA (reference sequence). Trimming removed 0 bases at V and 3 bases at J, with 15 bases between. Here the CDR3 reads CSARDVRGVDYEQYF. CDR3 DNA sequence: TGCAGTGCTAGAGATGTGAGGGGGGTTGACTACGAGCAGTACTTC.

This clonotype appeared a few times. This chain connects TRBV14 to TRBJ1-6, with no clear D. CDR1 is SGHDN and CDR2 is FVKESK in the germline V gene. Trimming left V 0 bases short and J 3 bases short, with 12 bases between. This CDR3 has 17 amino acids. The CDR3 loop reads CASSQDGALYYNSPLHF. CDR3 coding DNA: TGTGCCAGCAGCCAAGATGGAGCCTTATACTATAATTCACCCCTCCACTTT.

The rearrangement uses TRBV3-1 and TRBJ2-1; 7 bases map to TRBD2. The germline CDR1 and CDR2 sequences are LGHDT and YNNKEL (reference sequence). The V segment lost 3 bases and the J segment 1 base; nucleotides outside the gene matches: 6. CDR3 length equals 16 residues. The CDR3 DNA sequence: TGTGCCAGCAGCCAGGGAGGGCGGGGGTCCTACAATGAGCAGTTCTTC. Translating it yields CASSQGGRGSYNEQFF.